This is a list of T cell receptor beta chains from one sample in a study of response to subunit inactivated influenza vaccine. TCRdb re-called the RT-PCR reads with MiXCR, one entry per CDR3 protein. The profile covers approximately 520,000 distinct CDR3 sequences, with 16% appearing a single time and around 3% taken by the ten largest. The material was CD4+ T cells sorted from PBMCs, obtained roughly 24 months after vaccination. These receptors all stem from a man aged 50 to 69 who received an inactivated influenza vaccine. The CDR3 runs from the conserved cysteine through the conserved F or W. A D gene is named only where the DNA matches it firmly. Only some rows state a clone size, as once, few, many or a class for expanded clones.

clone_size d_call j_call v_call cdr3_nt cdr3_aa
- TRBD2 TRBJ2-4 TRBV20-1 TGCAGTGCCCCAAGCGGGAGGGCCGAAAACATTCAGTACTTC CSAPSGRAENIQYF
- - TRBJ2-3 TRBV12-3/TRBV12-4 TGTGCCAGCAGTTTTAAAGGGCCTAGCACAGATACGCAGTATTTT CASSFKGPSTDTQYF
- - TRBJ2-2 TRBV24-1 TGTGCCACCAGTCGTCCGACCGGGGAGCTGTTTTTT CATSRPTGELFF
many TRBD2 TRBJ2-3 TRBV4-2 TGTGCCAGCAGCCAACTCACTAGCGGGAGGGCTGATACGCAGTATTTT CASSQLTSGRADTQYF
many TRBD2 TRBJ2-3 TRBV20-1 TGCAGTGCTATAAAAGGGACTACTCCCACAGATACGCAGTATTTT CSAIKGTTPTDTQYF
- - TRBJ2-3 TRBV9 TGTGCCAGCAGCGTCTCGGTTTTAGACACAGATACGCAGTATTTT CASSVSVLDTDTQYF
- - TRBJ1-4 TRBV12-3/TRBV12-4 TGTGCCAGCAGTTTAGCGGCAAGCAGACTGTTTTTT CASSLAASRLFF
- TRBD2 TRBJ2-4 TRBV28 TGTGCCTGCAGTCCCGGGCTAGCGGTGCACATTCAGTACTTC CACSPGLAVHIQYF
- TRBD2 TRBJ2-1 TRBV10-3 TGTGCCACCGACCCCGGGACTAGCGTATACAATGAGCAGTTCTTC CATDPGTSVYNEQFF
many - TRBJ2-1 TRBV20-1 TGCAGCCCTGCGGCCGGGGCCTACTCCTACAATGAGCAGTTCTTC CSPAAGAYSYNEQFF
few TRBD2 TRBJ2-5 TRBV12-3/TRBV12-4 TGTGCCAGCAGTTTAGCGAGCCGGCTAGCGGGTACCCAAGAGACCCAGTACTTC CASSLASRLAGTQETQYF
few TRBD2 TRBJ2-1 TRBV29-1 TGCAGCGTTGGGGCAGTTAGCGGGAGACTTTACAATGAGCAGTTCTTC CSVGAVSGRLYNEQFF
- - TRBJ1-1 TRBV3-1 TGTGCCAGCAGCTCCCCGTGGGAAAACACTGAAGCTTTCTTT CASSSPWENTEAFF
- - TRBJ2-7 TRBV4-2 TGTGCCAGCAGCCAAGTAACAGGGGGGGACGAGCAGTACTTC CASSQVTGGDEQYF
- - TRBJ2-1 TRBV27 TGTGCCAGCAGCCCGGTTCTAGGCTCCTACAATGAGCAGTTCTTC CASSPVLGSYNEQFF
few - TRBJ1-4 TRBV12-3/TRBV12-4 TGTGCCAGCGGATGGACATCGAATGAAAAACTGTTTTTT CASGWTSNEKLFF
- - TRBJ2-1 TRBV20-1 TGCAGTGCCCGAGGGGGGGGCCAGGTCGTGCAGTTCTTC CSARGGGQVVQFF
- - TRBJ2-7 TRBV4-3 TGCGCCAGCAGCCACACCAGGGCCTACGAGCAGTACTTC CASSHTRAYEQYF
- - TRBJ1-5 TRBV6-2/TRBV6-3 TGTGCCAGCAGACACCAGAGCCATAGCAATCAGCCCCAGCATTTT CASRHQSHSNQPQHF
many - TRBJ2-3 TRBV7-8 TGTGCCAGCAGCTTCCTGGGCGTCAGCACAGATACGCAGTATTTT CASSFLGVSTDTQYF
- - TRBJ2-3 TRBV28 TGTGCCAGCAGTTCCCCGGGACGGGACGGCACAGATACGCAGTATTTT CASSSPGRDGTDTQYF
many - TRBJ2-1 TRBV20-1 TGCAGTGCTACTGGGGGATGGGGATACAATGAGCAGTTCTTC CSATGGWGYNEQFF
- TRBD1 TRBJ2-6 TRBV5-1 TGCGCCAGCAGCTTGCAGACAGGGCAAGGGGCCAACGTCCTGACTTTC CASSLQTGQGANVLTF
- TRBD2 TRBJ2-1 TRBV29-1 TGCAGCGTTTGGTGGACTAGCTACAATGAGCAGTTCTTC CSVWWTSYNEQFF
- - TRBJ2-3 TRBV7-2 TGTGCCAGCAGCTCGCCAATGGGCACAGATACGCAGTATTTT CASSSPMGTDTQYF
- TRBD1 TRBJ1-1 TRBV28 TGTGCCAGCAGACGATGGACGGGACAGGGACTTCTTTGGACTGAAGCTTTCTTT CASRRWTGQGLLWTEAFF
few - TRBJ2-3 TRBV6-5 TGTGCCAGCAGTTACGGGCAATCTATCACAGATACGCAGTATTTT CASSYGQSITDTQYF
- - TRBJ2-3 TRBV5-1 TGCGCCAGCAGTTATGGCAGGGGACACACAGATACGCAGTATTTT CASSYGRGHTDTQYF
- TRBD2 TRBJ2-1 TRBV7-2 TGTGCCAGCAGCACTGGGACTAGCGGGAGGGACAATGAGCAGTTCTTC CASSTGTSGRDNEQFF
few TRBD2 TRBJ2-3 TRBV9 TGTGCCAGCAGCTCAAAGGCGGGGGGACTCACAGATACGCAGTATTTT CASSSKAGGLTDTQYF
- - TRBJ1-1 TRBV28 TGTGCCAGCAGTTTAATCTTCGGGGCAGCCGCACAGAACACTGAAGCTTTCTTT CASSLIFGAAAQNTEAFF
- TRBD2 TRBJ2-1 TRBV5-1 TGCGCCAGCAGCTTGGGACTAGCGGGAGGGTTCGATGAGCAGTTCTTC CASSLGLAGGFDEQFF
- TRBD1 TRBJ2-7 TRBV12-3/TRBV12-4 TGTGCCAGCAGTGTTGCCGGACAGGGGATTTACGAGCAGTACTTC CASSVAGQGIYEQYF
- - TRBJ1-4 TRBV20-1 TGCAGTGCTAGAGGAGACGGTGAAAAACTGTTTTTT CSARGDGEKLFF
few - TRBJ1-1 TRBV3-1 TGTGCCAGCAGCCAAACAACAGGGAAGGTTAGTGCTTTCTTT CASSQTTGKVSAFF
- - TRBJ1-4 TRBV20-1 TGCAGTGCTAGGAGTAGGGTGGTGGGAGATGAAAAACTGTTTTTT CSARSRVVGDEKLFF
many - TRBJ2-1 TRBV20-1 TGCAGTGCTAGAGCCGGGGACGGCTACAATGAGCAGTTCTTC CSARAGDGYNEQFF
- TRBD1 TRBJ2-1 TRBV29-1 TGCAGCGTTATTGGGACAGGGAGCGATGAGCAGTTCTTC CSVIGTGSDEQFF
few - TRBJ1-1 TRBV29-1 TGCAGCGTTGAGGGCAGGATGGGCACTGAAGCTTTCTTT CSVEGRMGTEAFF
many TRBD1 TRBJ1-4 TRBV28 TGTGCCAGCAGTTTATACAGGGGGGAAAAACTGTTTTTT CASSLYRGEKLFF
- - TRBJ2-7 TRBV5-5 TGTGCCAGCAGCAGTATTTACGGGCGTTACTCCTACGAGCAGTACTTC CASSSIYGRYSYEQYF
- - TRBJ1-5 TRBV7-2 TGTGCCAGCAGCTTATCTCACGGGTGGCAGCCCCAGCATTTT CASSLSHGWQPQHF
few - TRBJ2-1 TRBV20-1 TGCAGTGCTAGAGGGACCCACGGTGAGCAGTTCTTC CSARGTHGEQFF
few - TRBJ2-3 TRBV4-3 TGCGCCAGCAGCCAAGTTGGGGCAGCCACAGATACGCAGTATTTT CASSQVGAATDTQYF
few - TRBJ1-3 TRBV20-1 TGCAGTGCTAGGGACAGAGCTGGAAACACCATATATTTT CSARDRAGNTIYF
- - TRBJ2-1 TRBV7-2 TGTGCCAGCAGCTTAGCGCTACTTCCTGAGCAGTTCTTC CASSLALLPEQFF
- TRBD2 TRBJ2-3 TRBV19 TGTGCCAGTAGTATCCCTAGCGGGACGTACACAGATACGCAGTATTTT CASSIPSGTYTDTQYF
- TRBD2 TRBJ2-1 TRBV19 TGTGCCAGTAGTACCCAGATTAGCGGGCTTGATGAGCAGTTCTTC CASSTQISGLDEQFF
- - TRBJ1-2 TRBV12-3/TRBV12-4 TGTGCCAGCAGTTTTGGAGCATGGAACTATGGCTACACCTTC CASSFGAWNYGYTF
few TRBD1 TRBJ2-3 TRBV28 TGTGCCAGCAGTTCGACAGGGCGACAAAAAACAGATACGCAGTATTTT CASSSTGRQKTDTQYF